This TCR beta chain was documented in a study of cytomegalovirus exposure and HLA in healthy donors. The study's findings and limits: The authors considered a cluster of highly shared sequence variants likely to be a sequencing artifact. A later analysis linked 15,000 to 20,000 TCR beta sequences to HLA alleles at 0.05 false discovery rate.

Researchers ran the PCR with 60 Vbeta and 13 Jbeta primers. Clones were sequenced by immunoSEQ multiplex PCR, and TCRdb holds only the in-frame ones, with some missing. In total, the table holds about 170,000 clones. With regard to this clone: Its matching antigen is unknown.

Sequencing was performed on PBMCs. The sequence came from a woman aged 55-69 years in good health and CMV-seronegative.

In DNA form, the CDR3 reads TGCGCCAGCAGACGCCCGGGACAGGGTGACACTGAAGCTTTCTTT. It translates to CASRRPGQGDTEAFF. The V call is TRBV5-1, the J call TRBJ1-1, with 9 bases lining up with TRBD1. V lost 5 bases, J lost 3 bases, and 8 bases stayed unmatched. CDR3 size: 15 residues. Looked up from germline, CDR1 is SGHRS and CDR2 is YFSETQ.